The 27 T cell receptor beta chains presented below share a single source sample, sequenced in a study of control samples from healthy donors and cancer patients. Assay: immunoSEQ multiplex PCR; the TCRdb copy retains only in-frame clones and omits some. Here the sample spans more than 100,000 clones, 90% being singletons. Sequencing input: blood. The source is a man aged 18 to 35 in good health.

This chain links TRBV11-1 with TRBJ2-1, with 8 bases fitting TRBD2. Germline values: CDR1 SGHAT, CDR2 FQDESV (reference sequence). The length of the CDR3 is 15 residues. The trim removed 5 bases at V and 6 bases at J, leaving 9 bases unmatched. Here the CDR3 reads CASSVGLVAGNEQFF. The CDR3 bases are TGTGCCAGCAGCGTGGGACTAGTCGCTGGCAATGAGCAGTTCTTC.

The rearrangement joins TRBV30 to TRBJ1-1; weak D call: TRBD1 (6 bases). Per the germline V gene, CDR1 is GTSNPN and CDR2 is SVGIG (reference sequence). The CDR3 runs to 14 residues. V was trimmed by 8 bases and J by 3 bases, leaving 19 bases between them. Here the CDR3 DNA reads TGTGCCGGACTGGACGCAGGGGCGCACACTGAAGCTTTCTTT. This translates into CAGLDAGAHTEAFF. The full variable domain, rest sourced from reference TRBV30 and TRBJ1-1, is SQTIHQWPATLVQPVGSPLSLECTVEGTSNPNLYWYRQAAGRGLQLLFYSVGIGQISSEVPQNLSASRPQDRQFILSSKKLLLSDSGFYLCAGLDAGAHTEAFFGQGTRLTVV.

CDR3 sequence reads: CASSSRYTEAFF. CDR3 bases: TGTGCCAGCAGCTCCAGGTACACTGAAGCTTTCTTT. V and J are TRBV5-4 and TRBJ1-1; D gene uncertain. V was cut by 3 bases and J by 3 bases, with 6 bases left in between. Germline V gene sequence: CDR1 SGHNT, CDR2 YYREEE (reference sequence). The CDR3 extends over 12 amino acids.

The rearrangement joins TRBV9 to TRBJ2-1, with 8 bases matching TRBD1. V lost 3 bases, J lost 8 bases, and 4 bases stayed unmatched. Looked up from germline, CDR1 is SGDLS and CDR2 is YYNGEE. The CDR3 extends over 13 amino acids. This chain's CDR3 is CASSGQGLHEQFF. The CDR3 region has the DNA TGTGCCAGCAGCGGACAGGGGTTGCATGAGCAGTTCTTC.

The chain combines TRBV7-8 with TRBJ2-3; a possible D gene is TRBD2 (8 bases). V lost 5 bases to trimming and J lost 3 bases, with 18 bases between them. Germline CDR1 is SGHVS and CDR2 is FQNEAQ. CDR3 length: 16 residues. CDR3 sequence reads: CASSQQGTRRTDTQYF. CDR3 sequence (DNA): TGTGCCAGCAGCCAACAGGGGACTAGACGTACAGATACGCAGTATTTT.

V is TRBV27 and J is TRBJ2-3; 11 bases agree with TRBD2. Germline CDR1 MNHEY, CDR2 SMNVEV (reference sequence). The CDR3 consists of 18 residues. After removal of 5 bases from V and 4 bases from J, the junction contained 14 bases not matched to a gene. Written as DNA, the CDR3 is TGTGCCAGCAGTCACGTGAATAGCGGGGGGGCCGATCCAGATACGCAGTATTTT. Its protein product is CASSHVNSGGADPDTQYF.

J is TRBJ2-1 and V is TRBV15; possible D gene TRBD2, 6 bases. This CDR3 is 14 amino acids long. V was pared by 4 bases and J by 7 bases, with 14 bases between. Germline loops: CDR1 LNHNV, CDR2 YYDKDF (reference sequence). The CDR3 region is CATSMGGSGNEQFF. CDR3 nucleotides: TGTGCCACCAGCATGGGGGGATCGGGGAATGAGCAGTTCTTC.

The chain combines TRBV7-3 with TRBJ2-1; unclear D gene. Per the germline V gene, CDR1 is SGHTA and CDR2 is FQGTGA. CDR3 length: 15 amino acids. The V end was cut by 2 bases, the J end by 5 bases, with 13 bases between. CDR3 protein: CASSLYRSGDNEQFF. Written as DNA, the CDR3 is TGTGCCAGCAGCTTATACCGTAGTGGTGACAATGAGCAGTTCTTC.

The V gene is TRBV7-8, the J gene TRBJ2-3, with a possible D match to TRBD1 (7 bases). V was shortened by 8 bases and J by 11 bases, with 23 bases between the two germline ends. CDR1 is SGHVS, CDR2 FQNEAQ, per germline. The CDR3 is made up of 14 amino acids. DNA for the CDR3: TGTGCCAGCTCCATATCAGGGGGGACTGGGGGGCAGTATTTT. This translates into CASSISGGTGGQYF.

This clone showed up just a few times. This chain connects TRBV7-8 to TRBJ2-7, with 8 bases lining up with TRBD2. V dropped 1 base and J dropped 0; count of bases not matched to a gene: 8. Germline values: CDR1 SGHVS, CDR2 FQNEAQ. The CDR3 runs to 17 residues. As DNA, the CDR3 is TGTGCCAGCAGCTTAGAGGTTGGACGGGGGGGCTCCTACGAGCAGTACTTC. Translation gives CASSLEVGRGGSYEQYF.

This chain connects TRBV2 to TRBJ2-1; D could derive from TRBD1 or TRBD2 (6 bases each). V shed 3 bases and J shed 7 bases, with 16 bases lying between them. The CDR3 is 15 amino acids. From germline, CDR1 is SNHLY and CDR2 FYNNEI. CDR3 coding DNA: TGTGCCAGCAGTGAGGGGGCGGGGCGCGGGAATGAGCAGTTCTTC. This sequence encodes CASSEGAGRGNEQFF.

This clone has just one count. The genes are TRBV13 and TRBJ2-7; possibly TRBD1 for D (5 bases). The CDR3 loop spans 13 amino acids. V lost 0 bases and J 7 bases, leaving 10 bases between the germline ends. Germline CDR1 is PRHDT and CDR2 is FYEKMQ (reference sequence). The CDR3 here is CASSLGGPGEQYF. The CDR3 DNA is TGTGCCAGCAGCTTAGGGGGGCCTGGGGAGCAGTACTTC. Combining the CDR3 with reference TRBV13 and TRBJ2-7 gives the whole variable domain AAGVIQSPRHLIKEKRETATLKCYPIPRHDTVYWYQQGPGQDPQFLISFYEKMQSDKGSIPDRFSAQQFSDYHSELNMSSLELGDSALYFCASSLGGPGEQYFGPGTRLTVT.

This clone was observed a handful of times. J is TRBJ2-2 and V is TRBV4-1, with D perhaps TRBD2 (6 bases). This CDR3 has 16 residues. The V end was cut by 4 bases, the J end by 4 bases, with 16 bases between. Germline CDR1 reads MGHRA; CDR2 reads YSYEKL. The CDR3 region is CASSPGPFGGTGELFF. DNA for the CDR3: TGCGCCAGCAGCCCCGGACCCTTCGGGGGCACCGGGGAGCTGTTTTTT.

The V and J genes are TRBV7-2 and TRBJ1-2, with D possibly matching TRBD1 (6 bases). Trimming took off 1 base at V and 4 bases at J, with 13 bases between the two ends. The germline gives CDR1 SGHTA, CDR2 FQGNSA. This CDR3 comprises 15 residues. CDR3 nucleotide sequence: TGTGCCAGCAGCTTAGAACACAGGGAATCCTATGGCTACACCTTC. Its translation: CASSLEHRESYGYTF.

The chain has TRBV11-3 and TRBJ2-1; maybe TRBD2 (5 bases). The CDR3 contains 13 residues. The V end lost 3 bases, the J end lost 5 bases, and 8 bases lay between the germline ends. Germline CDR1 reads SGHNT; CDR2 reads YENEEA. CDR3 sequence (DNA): TGTGCCAGCAGCTTCGAGCGGCACAATGAGCAGTTCTTC. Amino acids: CASSFERHNEQFF.

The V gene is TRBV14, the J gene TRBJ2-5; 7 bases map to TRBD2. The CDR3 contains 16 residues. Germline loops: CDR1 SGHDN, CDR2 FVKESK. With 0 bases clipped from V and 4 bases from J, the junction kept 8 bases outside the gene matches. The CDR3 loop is CASSQDRGVTVETQYF. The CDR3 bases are TGTGCCAGCAGCCAAGATCGGGGGGTGACGGTAGAGACCCAGTACTTC.

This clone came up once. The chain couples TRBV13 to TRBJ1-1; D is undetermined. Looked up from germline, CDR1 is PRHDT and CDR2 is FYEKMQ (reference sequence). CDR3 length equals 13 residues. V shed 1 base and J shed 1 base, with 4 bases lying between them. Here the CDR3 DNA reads TGTGCCAGCAGCTTAGCAGGGAACACTGAAGCTTTCTTT. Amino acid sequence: CASSLAGNTEAFF.

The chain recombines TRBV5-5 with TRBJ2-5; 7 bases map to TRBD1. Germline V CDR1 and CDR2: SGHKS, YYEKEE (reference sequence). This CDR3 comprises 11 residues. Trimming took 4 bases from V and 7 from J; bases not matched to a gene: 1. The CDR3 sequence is CASSGQVTQYF. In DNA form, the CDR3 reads TGTGCCAGCAGCGGACAGGTGACCCAGTACTTC.

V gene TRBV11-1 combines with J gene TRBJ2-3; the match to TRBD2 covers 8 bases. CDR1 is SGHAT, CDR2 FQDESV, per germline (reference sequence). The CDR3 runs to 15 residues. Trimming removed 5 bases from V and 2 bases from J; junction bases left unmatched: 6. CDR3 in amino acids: CASSPTSGATDTQYF. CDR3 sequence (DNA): TGTGCCAGCAGCCCTACTAGCGGCGCCACAGATACGCAGTATTTT. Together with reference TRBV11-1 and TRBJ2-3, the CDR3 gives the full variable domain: EAEVAQSPRYKITEKSQAVAFWCDPISGHATLYWYRQILGQGPELLVQFQDESVVDDSQLPKDRFSAERLKGVDSTLKIQPAELGDSAMYLCASSPTSGATDTQYFGPGTRLTVL.

The CDR3 protein is CASSRGGGKEQYV. DNA of the CDR3: TGTGCCAGCAGCCGAGGAGGGGGCAAAGAGCAGTACGTC. The chain employs TRBV11-2 and TRBJ2-7, with a possible D match to TRBD1 (7 bases). V lost 5 bases, J lost 7 bases, and 15 bases lay in between. The CDR3 consists of 13 residues. Germline values: CDR1 SGHAT, CDR2 FQNNGV.

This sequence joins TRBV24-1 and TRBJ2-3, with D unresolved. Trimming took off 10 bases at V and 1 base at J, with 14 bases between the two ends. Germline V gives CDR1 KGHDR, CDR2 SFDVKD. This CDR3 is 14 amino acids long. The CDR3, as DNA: TGTGCCACGGGTGCCTCGAGCGGCACAGATACGCAGTATTTT. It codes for CATGASSGTDTQYF.

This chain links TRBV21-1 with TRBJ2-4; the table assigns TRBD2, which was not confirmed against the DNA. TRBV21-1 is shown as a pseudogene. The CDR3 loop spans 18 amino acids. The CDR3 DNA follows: TGTGCCAGCAGGAAGGGGACTAGCGGGAGGGCTGCCAAAAACATTCAGTACTTC. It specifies CASRKGTSGRAAKNIQYF.

This chain's CDR3 is CASSFDRGSGNTIYF. Written as DNA, the CDR3 is TGTGCCAGCAGCTTTGACAGGGGGAGTGGAAACACCATATATTTT. This sequence joins TRBV28 and TRBJ1-3; TRBD1 matches 9 bases. Germline V gives CDR1 MDHEN, CDR2 SYDVKM. CDR3 size: 15 residues. J gave up 3 bases and V 6 bases, and 6 bases lay outside the gene matches.

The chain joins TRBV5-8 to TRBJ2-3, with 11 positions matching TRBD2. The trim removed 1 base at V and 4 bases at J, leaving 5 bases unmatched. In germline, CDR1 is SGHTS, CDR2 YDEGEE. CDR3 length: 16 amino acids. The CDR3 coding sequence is TGTGCCAGCAGCTTGAAACTAGCGGGAGATTCAGATACGCAGTATTTT. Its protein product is CASSLKLAGDSDTQYF.

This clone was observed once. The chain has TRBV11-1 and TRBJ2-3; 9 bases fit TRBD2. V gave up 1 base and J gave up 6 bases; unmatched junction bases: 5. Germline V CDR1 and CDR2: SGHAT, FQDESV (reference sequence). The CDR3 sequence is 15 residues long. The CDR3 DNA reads TGTGCCAGCAGCTTAGTTGCGGGGGGGCCTGATACGCAGTATTTT. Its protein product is CASSLVAGGPDTQYF.

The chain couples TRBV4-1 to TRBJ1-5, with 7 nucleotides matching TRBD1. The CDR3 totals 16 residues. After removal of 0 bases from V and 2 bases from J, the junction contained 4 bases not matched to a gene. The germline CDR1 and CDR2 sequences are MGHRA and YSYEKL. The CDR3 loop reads CASSQEGTARNQPQHF. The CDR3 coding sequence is TGCGCCAGCAGCCAAGAAGGGACAGCCCGCAATCAGCCCCAGCATTTT.

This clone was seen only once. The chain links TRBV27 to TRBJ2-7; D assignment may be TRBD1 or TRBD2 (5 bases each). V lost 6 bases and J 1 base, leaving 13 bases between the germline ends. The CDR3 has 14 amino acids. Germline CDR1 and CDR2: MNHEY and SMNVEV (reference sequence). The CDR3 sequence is CASSMGPNSYEQYV. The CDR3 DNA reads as TGTGCCAGCAGCATGGGACCAAATTCCTACGAGCAGTACGTC.